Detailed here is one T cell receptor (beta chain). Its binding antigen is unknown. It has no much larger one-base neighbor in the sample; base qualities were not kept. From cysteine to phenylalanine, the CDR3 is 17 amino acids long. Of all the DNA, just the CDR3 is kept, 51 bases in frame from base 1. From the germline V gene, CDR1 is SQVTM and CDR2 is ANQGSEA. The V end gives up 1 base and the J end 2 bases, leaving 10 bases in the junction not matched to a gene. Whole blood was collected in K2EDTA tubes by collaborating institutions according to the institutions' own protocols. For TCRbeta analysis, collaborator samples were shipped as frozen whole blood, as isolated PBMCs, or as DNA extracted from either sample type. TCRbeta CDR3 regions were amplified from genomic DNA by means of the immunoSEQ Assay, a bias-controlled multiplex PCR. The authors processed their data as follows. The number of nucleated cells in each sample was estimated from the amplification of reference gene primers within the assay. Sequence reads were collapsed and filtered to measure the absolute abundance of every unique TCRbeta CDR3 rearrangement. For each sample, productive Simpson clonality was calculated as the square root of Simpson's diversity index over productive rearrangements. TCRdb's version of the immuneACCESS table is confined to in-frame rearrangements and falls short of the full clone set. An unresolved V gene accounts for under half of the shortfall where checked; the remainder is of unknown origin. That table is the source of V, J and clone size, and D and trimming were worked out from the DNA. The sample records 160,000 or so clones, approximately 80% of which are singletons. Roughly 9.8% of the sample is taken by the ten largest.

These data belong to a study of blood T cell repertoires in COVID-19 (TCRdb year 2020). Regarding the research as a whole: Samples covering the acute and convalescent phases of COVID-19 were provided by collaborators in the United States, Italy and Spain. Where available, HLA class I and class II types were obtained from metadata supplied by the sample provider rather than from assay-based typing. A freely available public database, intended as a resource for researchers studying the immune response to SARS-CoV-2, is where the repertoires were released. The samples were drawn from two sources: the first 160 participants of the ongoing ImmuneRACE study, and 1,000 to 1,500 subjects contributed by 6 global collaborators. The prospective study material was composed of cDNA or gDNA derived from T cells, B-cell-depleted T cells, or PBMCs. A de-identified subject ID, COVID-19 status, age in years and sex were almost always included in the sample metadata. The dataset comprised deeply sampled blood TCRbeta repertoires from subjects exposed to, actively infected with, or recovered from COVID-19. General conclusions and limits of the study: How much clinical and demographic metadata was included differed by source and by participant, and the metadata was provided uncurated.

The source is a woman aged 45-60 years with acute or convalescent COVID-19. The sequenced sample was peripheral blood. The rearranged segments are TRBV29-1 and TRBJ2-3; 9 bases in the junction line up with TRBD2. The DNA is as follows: TGCAGCGTTGAAGTCCCTAGCGGGGTGGGCCCCACAGATACGCAGTATTTT. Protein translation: CSVEVPSGVGPTDTQYF.